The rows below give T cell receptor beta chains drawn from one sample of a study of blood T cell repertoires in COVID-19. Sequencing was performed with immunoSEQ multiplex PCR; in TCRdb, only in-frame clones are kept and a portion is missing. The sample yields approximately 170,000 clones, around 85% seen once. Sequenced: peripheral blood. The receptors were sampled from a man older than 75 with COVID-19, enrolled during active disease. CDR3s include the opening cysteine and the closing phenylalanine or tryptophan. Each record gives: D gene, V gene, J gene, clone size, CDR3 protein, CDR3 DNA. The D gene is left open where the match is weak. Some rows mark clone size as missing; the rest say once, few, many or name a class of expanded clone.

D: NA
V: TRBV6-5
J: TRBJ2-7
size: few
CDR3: CASAVSSYEQYF
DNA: TGTGCCAGCGCTGTTAGCTCCTACGAGCAGTACTTC

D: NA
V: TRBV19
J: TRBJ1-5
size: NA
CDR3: CASSMQGREQPQHF
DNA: TGTGCCAGTAGTATGCAGGGGAGAGAACAGCCCCAGCATTTT

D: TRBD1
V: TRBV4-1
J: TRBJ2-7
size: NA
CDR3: CASSQVPGQLSYEQYF
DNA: TGCGCCAGCAGCCAAGTACCGGGACAGCTGTCCTACGAGCAGTACTTC

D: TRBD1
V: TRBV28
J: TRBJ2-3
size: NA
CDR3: CASSLSLGTVGTDTQYF
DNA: TGTGCCAGCAGTTTAAGCCTCGGGACAGTTGGCACAGATACGCAGTATTTT

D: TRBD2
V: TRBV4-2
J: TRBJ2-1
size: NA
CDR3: CASSSEASGSYNEQFF
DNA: TGTGCCAGCAGCTCCGAGGCTAGCGGTTCCTACAATGAGCAGTTCTTC

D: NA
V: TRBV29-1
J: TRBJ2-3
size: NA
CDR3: CSVGRDDTDTQYF
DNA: TGCAGCGTTGGGAGGGATGACACAGATACGCAGTATTTT

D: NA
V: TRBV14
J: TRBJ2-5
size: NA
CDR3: CASSRGLQETQYF
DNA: TGTGCCAGCAGCCGGGGACTCCAAGAGACCCAGTACTTC

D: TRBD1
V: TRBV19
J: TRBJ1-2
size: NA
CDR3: CASSTRQGLYGYTF
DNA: TGTGCCAGTAGTACTCGACAGGGTCTCTACGGCTACACCTTC

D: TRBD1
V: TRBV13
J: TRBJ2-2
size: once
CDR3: CASSLLGTATSNTGELFF
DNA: TGTGCCAGCAGCTTGCTAGGGACAGCAACATCTAACACCGGGGAGCTGTTTTTT

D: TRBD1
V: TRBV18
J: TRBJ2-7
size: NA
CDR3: CASSPPGQPYEQYF
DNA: TGTGCCAGCTCACCACCGGGACAGCCCTACGAGCAGTACTTC

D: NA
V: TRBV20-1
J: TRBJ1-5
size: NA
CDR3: CSASPGGVGQPQHF
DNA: TGCAGTGCTAGTCCGGGGGGCGTGGGTCAGCCCCAGCATTTT